This T cell receptor (beta chain) appears in the sequencing data of a study of T cells in Graves' hyperthyroidism and ophthalmopathy. Findings and caveats of the study: Expanded thyroid clonotypes (above 0.001) were mostly also found in blood.

Each 10 ml fresh peripheral blood draw supplied the PBMCs. This clonotype was observed many times. Its antigen is still unknown. The CDR3 spans 16 residues. Germline-derived CDR1 and CDR2 are MNHNS and SASEGT. The V and J ends lost 5 bases and 0 bases, in that order; junction bases with no gene match: 10. Amplification targeted TCR beta CDR3 regions from RNA transcripts. The HTBI primer set was used in a first-round RT-PCR of the TCR CDR3. TCRdb redid the calling of the multiplex PCR reads with MiXCR, one entry per CDR3 protein. In the table there are roughly 400,000 distinct CDR3 sequences, more than 15% of which are singletons.

The V and J genes are TRBV6-1 and TRBJ2-7; 7 nucleotides align to TRBD1. The sample consisted of blood. The clonotype comes from a woman aged 18 to 35 with Graves' hyperthyroidism that later progressed to Graves' ophthalmopathy. In DNA form, the CDR3 reads TGTGCCAGCAGTTCCCACAGGGGCTCCGGCTCCTACGAGCAGTACTTC. Protein product: CASSSHRGSGSYEQYF.